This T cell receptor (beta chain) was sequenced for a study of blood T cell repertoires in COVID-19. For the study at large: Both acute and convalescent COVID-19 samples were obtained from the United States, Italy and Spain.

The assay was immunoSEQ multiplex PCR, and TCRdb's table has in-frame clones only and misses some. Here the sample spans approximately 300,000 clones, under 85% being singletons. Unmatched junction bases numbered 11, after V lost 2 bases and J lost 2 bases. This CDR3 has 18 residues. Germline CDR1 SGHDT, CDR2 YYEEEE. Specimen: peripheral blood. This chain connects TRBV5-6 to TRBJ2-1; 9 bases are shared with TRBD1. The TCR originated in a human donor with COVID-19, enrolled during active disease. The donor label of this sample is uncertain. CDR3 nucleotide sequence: TGTGCCAGCAGCTTCGGACAGGGGAGTCGTGTAACCTACAATGAGCAGTTCTTC. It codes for CASSFGQGSRVTYNEQFF. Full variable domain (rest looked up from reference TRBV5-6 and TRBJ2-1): DAGVTQSPTHLIKTRGQQVTLRCSPKSGHDTVSWYQQALGQGPQFIFQYYEEEERQRGNFPDRFSGHQFPNYSSELNVNALLLGDSALYLCASSFGQGSRVTYNEQFFGPGTRLTVL.